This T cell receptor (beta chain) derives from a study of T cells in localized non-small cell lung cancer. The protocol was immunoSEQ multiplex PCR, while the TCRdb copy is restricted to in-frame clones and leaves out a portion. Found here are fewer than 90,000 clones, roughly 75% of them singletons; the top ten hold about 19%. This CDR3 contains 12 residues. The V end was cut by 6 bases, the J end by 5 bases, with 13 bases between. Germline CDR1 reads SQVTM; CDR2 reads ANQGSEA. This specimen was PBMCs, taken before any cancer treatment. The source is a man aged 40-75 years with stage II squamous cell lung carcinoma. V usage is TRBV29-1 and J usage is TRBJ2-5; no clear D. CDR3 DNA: TGCAGCGTGTTAAGACAAGTCGAGACCCAGTACTTC. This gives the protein CSVLRQVETQYF.